Listed below are T cell receptor beta chains from one sample, sequenced in a study of blood T cell repertoires in COVID-19. The assay was immunoSEQ multiplex PCR, and TCRdb's table has in-frame clones only and misses some. The sample holds under 250,000 clones, 80% to 90% seen once. The sequenced material came from PBMCs or T cells enriched from blood (not recorded which). The receptor source for this set is a woman aged 40 to 50 who had been exposed to COVID-19. Each CDR3 is given with its conserved first and last residue. D genes are given only for firm matches. Rows may omit the clone size; those that give it use once, few, many or a size class.

D,size,J,V,DNA,CDR3
TRBD1,NA,TRBJ2-1,TRBV5-1,TGCGCCAGCAGCTTGGAAGGACAGGGGAGAGAGTTCTTC,CASSLEGQGREFF
NA,NA,TRBJ1-4,TRBV5-1,TGCGCCAGCAGCCCGGGACACCCTAATGAAAAACTGTTTTTT,CASSPGHPNEKLFF
TRBD1,NA,TRBJ1-6,TRBV7-2,TGTGCCAGCAGCCCCATGGGACAGGGGGCAGGTAATTCACCCCTCCACTTT,CASSPMGQGAGNSPLHF
NA,NA,TRBJ1-1,TRBV4-3,TGCGCCAGCAGCCAAGATAGGGGGAGGGGCGCTGAAGCTTTCTTT,CASSQDRGRGAEAFF
NA,NA,TRBJ1-4,TRBV7-2,TGTGCCAGCAGCTTAGACGGAGGGGAGGGAAAACTGTTTTTT,CASSLDGGEGKLFF
TRBD2,NA,TRBJ2-1,TRBV28,TGTGCCAGCAGCCGGACTAGCGGGGGGTGGTACAATGAGCAGTTCTTC,CASSRTSGGWYNEQFF
NA,NA,TRBJ2-1,TRBV10-3,TGTGCCATCAGTGAGTCCTGGACATTCGGTGAGCAGTTCTTC,CAISESWTFGEQFF
NA,NA,TRBJ2-4,TRBV4-1,TGCGCCAGCAGCCAACCGACAGTAGCCAAAAACATTCAGTACTTC,CASSQPTVAKNIQYF
NA,NA,TRBJ2-1,TRBV30,TGTGCCTGGGGGGGCGGCAGGGCGTACAATGAGCAGTTCTTC,CAWGGGRAYNEQFF
NA,NA,TRBJ1-2,TRBV19,TGTGCCAGTAGTATAGATGTGGGAGATGGCTACACCTTC,CASSIDVGDGYTF
NA,few,TRBJ2-2,TRBV4-3,TGCGCCAGCAGCCAAAGGCACGGGACTAACACCGGGGAGCTGTTTTTT,CASSQRHGTNTGELFF
NA,once,TRBJ1-2,TRBV4-1,TGCGCCAGCAGCCAAGTCGGGGCTAACTATGGCTACACCTTC,CASSQVGANYGYTF
TRBD1,NA,TRBJ1-2,TRBV7-2,TGTGCCAGCAGCTTGCAGCCGGGACAGGGATCCTATGGCTACACCTTC,CASSLQPGQGSYGYTF
TRBD1,NA,TRBJ1-1,TRBV7-3,TGTGCCAGCAGCCCAGGGACAGCGAGGGGGAACACTGAAGCTTTCTTT,CASSPGTARGNTEAFF
NA,NA,TRBJ2-3,TRBV10-3,TGTGCCATCAGTGTAGAGCGGAGCACAGATACGCAGTATTTT,CAISVERSTDTQYF
NA,few,TRBJ1-3,TRBV7-6,TGTGCCAGCAGCTCACACTCTGGAAACACCATATATTTT,CASSSHSGNTIYF
TRBD1,NA,TRBJ1-1,TRBV2,TGTGCCAGCAGGGACAGGGCCGAAGCTTTCTTT,CASRDRAEAFF
TRBD2,NA,TRBJ2-1,TRBV19,TGTGCCAGTAGTATAACTAGCGGGGGGGCCTACAATGAGCAGTTCTTC,CASSITSGGAYNEQFF
TRBD1,once,TRBJ1-4,TRBV6-6,TGTGCCAGCAGCTTCGCCAGGGGGCCGGGTAAGGGCCAGGGAGAAAAACTGTTTTTT,CASSFARGPGKGQGEKLFF
NA,NA,TRBJ1-5,TRBV3-1/TRBV3-2,TGTGCCAGCAGCCATGACTTGAGCAATCAGCCCCAGCATTTT,CASSHDLSNQPQHF
TRBD1,NA,TRBJ2-5,TRBV24-1,TGTGCCACCAGTGATCCGTCGGGACAGGTCCAAAAGACCCAGTACTTC,CATSDPSGQVQKTQYF
NA,NA,TRBJ1-4,TRBV29-1,TGCAGCGTTAATGACCTAGGCGGCGAAAAACTGTTTTTT,CSVNDLGGEKLFF
NA,NA,TRBJ2-5,TRBV6-1,TGTGCCAGCAGTGAAGCTTCCCGTAGGCTAGCCGGGGAGACCCAGTACTTC,CASSEASRRLAGETQYF